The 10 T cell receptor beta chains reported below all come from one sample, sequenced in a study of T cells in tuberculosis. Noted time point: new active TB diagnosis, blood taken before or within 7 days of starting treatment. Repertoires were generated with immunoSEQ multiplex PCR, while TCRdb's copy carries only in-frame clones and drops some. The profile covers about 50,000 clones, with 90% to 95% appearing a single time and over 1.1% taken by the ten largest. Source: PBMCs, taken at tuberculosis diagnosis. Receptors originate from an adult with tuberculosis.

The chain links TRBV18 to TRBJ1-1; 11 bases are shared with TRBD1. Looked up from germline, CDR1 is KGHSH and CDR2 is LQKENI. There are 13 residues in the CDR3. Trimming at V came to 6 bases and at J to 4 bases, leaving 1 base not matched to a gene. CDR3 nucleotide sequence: TGTGCCAGCTCTGGGACAGGGGGCACTGAAGCTTTCTTT. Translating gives CASSGTGGTEAFF.

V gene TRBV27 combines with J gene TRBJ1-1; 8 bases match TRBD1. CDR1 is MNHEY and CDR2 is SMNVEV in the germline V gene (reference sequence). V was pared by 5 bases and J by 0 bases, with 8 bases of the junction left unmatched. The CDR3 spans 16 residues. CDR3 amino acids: CASSAGTGGVNTEAFF. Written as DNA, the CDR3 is TGTGCCAGCAGTGCAGGGACAGGTGGGGTGAACACTGAAGCTTTCTTT.

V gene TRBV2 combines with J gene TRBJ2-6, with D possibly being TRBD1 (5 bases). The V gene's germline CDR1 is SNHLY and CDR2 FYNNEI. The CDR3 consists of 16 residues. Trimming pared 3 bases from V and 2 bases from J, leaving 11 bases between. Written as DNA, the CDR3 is TGTGCCAGCAGTGAGGGGCAGGGCCCTGGGGCCAACGTCCTGACTTTC. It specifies CASSEGQGPGANVLTF. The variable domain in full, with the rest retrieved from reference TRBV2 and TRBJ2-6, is EPEVTQTPSHQVTQMGQEVILRCVPISNHLYFYWYRQILGQKVEFLVSFYNNEISEKSEIFDDQFSVERPDGSNFTLKIRSTKLEDSAMYFCASSEGQGPGANVLTFGAGSRLTVL.

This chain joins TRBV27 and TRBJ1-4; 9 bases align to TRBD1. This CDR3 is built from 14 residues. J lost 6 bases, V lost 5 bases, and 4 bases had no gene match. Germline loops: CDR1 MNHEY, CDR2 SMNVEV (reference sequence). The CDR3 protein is CASSTRQGDEKLFF. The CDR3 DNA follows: TGTGCCAGCAGTACCCGACAGGGGGATGAAAAACTGTTTTTT. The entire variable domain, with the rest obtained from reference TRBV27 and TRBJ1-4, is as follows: EAQVTQNPRYLITVTGKKLTVTCSQNMNHEYMSWYRQDPGLGLRQIYYSMNVEVTDKGDVPEGYKVSRKEKRNFPLILESPSPNQTSLYFCASSTRQGDEKLFFGSGTQLSVL.

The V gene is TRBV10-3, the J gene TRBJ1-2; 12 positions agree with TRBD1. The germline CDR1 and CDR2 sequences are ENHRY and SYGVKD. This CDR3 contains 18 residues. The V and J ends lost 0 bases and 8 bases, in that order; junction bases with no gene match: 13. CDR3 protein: CAISESTVGTGGASGYTF. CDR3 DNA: TGTGCCATCAGTGAGTCGACCGTCGGGACAGGGGGCGCTTCAGGCTACACCTTC.

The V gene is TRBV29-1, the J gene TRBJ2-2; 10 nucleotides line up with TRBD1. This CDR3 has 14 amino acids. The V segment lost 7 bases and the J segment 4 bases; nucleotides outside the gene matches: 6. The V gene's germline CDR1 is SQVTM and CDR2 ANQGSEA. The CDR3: CSGRQGARTGELFF. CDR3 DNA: TGCAGCGGTCGACAGGGGGCGCGCACCGGGGAGCTGTTTTTT.

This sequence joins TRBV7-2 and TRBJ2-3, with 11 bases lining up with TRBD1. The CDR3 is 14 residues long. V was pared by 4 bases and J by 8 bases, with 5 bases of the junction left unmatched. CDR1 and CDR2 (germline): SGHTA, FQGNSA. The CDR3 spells CASSWTGGTFTQYF. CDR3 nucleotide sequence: TGTGCCAGCAGCTGGACAGGGGGCACCTTTACGCAGTATTTT.

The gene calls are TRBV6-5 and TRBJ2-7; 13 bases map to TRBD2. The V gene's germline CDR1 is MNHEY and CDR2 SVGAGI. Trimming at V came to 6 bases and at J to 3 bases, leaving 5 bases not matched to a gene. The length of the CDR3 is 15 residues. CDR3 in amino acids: CASSPTSGRSYEQYF. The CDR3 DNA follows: TGTGCCAGCAGCCCGACTAGCGGGAGGAGCTACGAGCAGTACTTC.

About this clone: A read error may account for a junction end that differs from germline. CDR3 region: CASSPVGGAGEQFF. The CDR3 DNA reads as TGTGCTAGCAGCCCCGTTGGGGGGGCAGGTGAGCAGTTCTTC. The J gene is TRBJ2-1, the V gene TRBV7-7; possibly TRBD2 for D (7 bases). The CDR3 consists of 14 residues. From germline, CDR1 is SSHAT and CDR2 FNYEAQ (reference sequence).

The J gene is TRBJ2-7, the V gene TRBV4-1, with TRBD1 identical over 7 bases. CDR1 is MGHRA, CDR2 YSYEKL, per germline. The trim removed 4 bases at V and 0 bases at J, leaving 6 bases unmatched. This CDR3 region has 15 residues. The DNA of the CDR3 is TGCGCCAGCAGCCTCATCCGGGACAGCTCCTACGAGCAGTACTTC. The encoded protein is CASSLIRDSSYEQYF.